Detailed here is one T cell receptor beta chain. The authors' processing: Nucleated cell number was recorded as an estimate derived from reference gene primer amplification. Only in-frame clones appear in the TCRdb table, and some are missing; sequencing was by immunoSEQ multiplex PCR. That table is the source of V, J and clone size, and D and trimming were worked out from the DNA. The table includes about 120,000 clones, 75% to 85% detected once. Unmatched junction bases numbered 5, after V lost 2 bases and J lost 6 bases. The CDR3 runs 15 residues. Germline V CDR1 and CDR2: KGHSH, LQKENI. The data originate from a study of blood T cell repertoires in COVID-19. About the research overall: Italy, Spain and the United States were the sources of the convalescent and acute COVID-19 samples. T cells, B-cell-depleted T cells, or PBMCs supplied cDNA or gDNA.

The sequenced material came from peripheral blood. This clonotype was obtained from an elderly woman with acute or convalescent COVID-19. The chain carries TRBV18 and TRBJ1-5; TRBD1 aligns across 9 bases. The CDR3 DNA sequence: TGTGCCAGCTCACCATCGGGACAGGGAGGTCAGCCCCAGCATTTT. It yields the protein CASSPSGQGGQPQHF.